This entry is about one TCR beta chain. Its specificity is not known. These data belong to a study of T cell responses to AZD1222 COVID-19 vaccine. Trimming took off 6 bases at V and 0 bases at J, with 22 bases between the two ends. Germline lookup yields CDR1 SGDLS and CDR2 YYNGEE. This CDR3 has 18 residues. General study points: The sample set comprised mostly white British donors with more females, and clonal diversity was possibly underestimated.

The data were produced by immunoSEQ multiplex PCR, yet TCRdb's version contains in-frame clones alone and is incomplete. This table has more than 150,000 clones, more than 75% appearing once. Sequencing used peripheral blood, obtained on day 0 of AZD1222 vaccination. The chain uses TRBV9 and TRBJ2-1; tentative D call: TRBD2 (6 bases). The clonotype was recovered from an adult in good health. CDR3 protein: CASTNPRVSGSSYNEQFF. The CDR3, as DNA: TGTGCCAGCACCAACCCGAGGGTTAGCGGAAGCTCCTACAATGAGCAGTTCTTC.